This paragraph covers one TCR beta chain sequence. Its target antigen remains unknown. The input lacks base qualities; no much larger clone sits a single base away. V and J lose 4 bases and 10 bases, and a span of 19 bases separates them. From cysteine to phenylalanine, the CDR3 is 14 amino acids long. Of all the DNA, just the CDR3 is kept, 42 bases in frame from base 1. As encoded in the germline V gene (reference sequence), CDR1 is LNHNV while CDR2 is YYDKDF. The data originate from a study of graft-versus-host responses after intestinal transplantation (dated by TCRdb to the early 2020s). Regarding the research as a whole: The transplants that recipients got were multivisceral, liver-intestinal, or isolated intestinal. Anti-thymocyte globulin induction was given to all recipients, followed by maintenance tacrolimus and steroids for about 3 years. Graft-versus-host and host-versus-graft alloreactive T cell clones were tracked in the graft, circulation and bone marrow after intestinal transplantation using bulk TCR-beta CDR3 sequencing. Alloreactive clones were identified by sequencing pre-transplant mixed lymphocyte reaction products and comparing them with unstimulated pre-transplant donor and recipient T cells. Of the roughly 24 intestinal transplant recipients enrolled in the cohort, one of whom was a retransplant, a few patients without pretransplant specimens were excluded. Donor T cell macrochimerism was defined as a peak of at least 4% donor T cells among recipient peripheral blood mononuclear cells. Samples from a few later patients were sequenced in-house on an Illumina MiSeq with MiXCR processing rather than by the commercial service.

This sample's time point label indicates: cells obtained before transplantation from donor or recipient. CD3+CD4+ and CD3+CD8+ populations were FACS-sorted from unstimulated pre-transplant donor and recipient cells taken from spleen or lymph nodes. Library generation was performed with the immunoSEQ multiplex PCR assay. For most patients, genomic DNA was isolated with the Qiagen DNeasy Blood and Tissue Kit and shipped frozen to Adaptive Biotechnologies for TCR sequencing. High-throughput TCR-beta CDR3 sequencing of genomic DNA from most patients was performed by Adaptive Biotechnologies. Per the original workflow: TCR sequencing data for over 15 patients were retrieved from Adaptive's ImmunoSEQ software; a few other patients were processed with MiXCR and VDJtools. To correct CD4 versus CD8 sorting errors, sequences present in both subsets at a frequency ratio below 5:1 were removed. Because the origin of CDR3 nucleotide sequences shared between donor and recipient could not be assigned, those sequences were removed. To count as alloreactive, a clone needed at least 2-fold expansion over unstimulated cells and a minimum CFSE-low frequency of 0.002% (template counts) or 0.001% (read counts). A clone was considered mappable if detected in the sequenced pre-transplant spleen, lymph node, or MLR CFSE-low populations of the donor or recipient. The cumulative frequency of alloreactive clones was calculated as a percentage of all sequences, weighted by copy number. TCRdb took over this immuneACCESS table, retaining in-frame rearrangements with V and J assigned. Such tables are incomplete; in checked studies, under half of the missing clones stem from an unresolved V gene, and the remainder is unexplained. The D gene and trimming were derived from the DNA, and the V and J assignments and clone size from that table. This sample is represented by about 100,000 clones; approximately 88% of them were singletons. The biggest ten clones account for about 0.73% of the sample.

The investigation overall reported the following: High GvH to HvG T cell clonal ratios were observed in the allografts of patients with donor T cell macrochimerism. Early after transplant, peak levels of circulating GvH clones were associated with declines in HvG clones. Conclusions were limited by the relatively low number and heterogeneity of intestinal transplant patients. GvH clones were detected in recipient bone marrow, and some of these GvH clones were observed earlier in ileal mucosa or blood, consistent with an intestinal mucosal origin.

Here the chain combines TRBV15 and TRBJ1-2; TRBD1 is a possible D gene, resting on 6 matching bases. This sample comprised unstimulated CD4+ T cells sorted from spleen or lymph node cells, obtained before transplant. The TCR originated in a human donor who was the organ donor for an intestinal transplant. The CDR3 reads as follows: CATSTTGWSVAYTF. The base sequence is TGTGCCACCAGCACAACAGGGTGGTCGGTCGCCTACACCTTC.